One TCR beta chain is described in this entry. The data stem from a study of intratumoral heterogeneity in liver cancer. As for the study in general: Most patients were male, with a median age of roughly 66 years.

The CDR3 is 17 amino acids. Per germline, CDR1 PRHDT and CDR2 FYEKMQ (reference sequence). V lost 5 bases and J lost 4; bases outside the gene matches: 16. Repertoires were generated with immunoSEQ multiplex PCR, while TCRdb's copy carries only in-frame clones and drops some. This sample has approximately 20,000 clones, with approximately 73% found just once. The clonotype comes from a woman aged 65 to 85 with hepatocellular carcinoma. The chain recombines TRBV13 with TRBJ2-7; the match to TRBD2 covers 8 bases. The input for sequencing was tumor-adjacent normal tissue, taken before any cancer treatment. CDR3 DNA sequence: TGTGCCAGCAGCGCAACCCGAGGACTAGCCGGCCGATACGAGCAGTACTTC. It is translated as CASSATRGLAGRYEQYF.